Listed below are T cell receptor beta chains from one sample, sequenced in a study of cytomegalovirus exposure and HLA in healthy donors. Clones were sequenced by immunoSEQ multiplex PCR, and TCRdb holds only the in-frame ones, with some missing. The profile shows tens of thousands of clones, around 81% of them singletons. The specimen sequenced was PBMCs. The receptors here all came from a man aged 40-49 years in good health and CMV-seronegative. Each CDR3 is given with its conserved first and last residue.

v_call cdr3_aa
TRBV23-1 CASSQSEVFLGQTLEQYF
TRBV28 CASSLQRNSQYF
TRBV5-6 CASSPGHSMGEAFF
TRBV18 CASSPNGGTNTGELFF
TRBV9 CASGTDRESYNEQFF
TRBV19 CASRREAGRVDEQFF
TRBV6-1 CATRTSGTTDTQYF
TRBV7-3 CASSLDTDNEQFF
TRBV10-2 CASRDRGHHGYTF
TRBV5-6 CASSLAGGFNEQYF
TRBV21-1 CASSSRDRAGETQYF
TRBV9 CASSVGGRGAGNTIYF
TRBV11-2 CASRKGQPNSPLHF
TRBV4-2 CASSQVPGAARDTEAFF
TRBV21-1 CASSKEGTGTGNTIYF
TRBV15 CATSRDTRGSNHEQYF
TRBV7-9 CASSRRDSRIEQYF
TRBV5-1 CASSETSGSSYNEQFF